This T cell receptor beta chain was sequenced for a study of cytomegalovirus exposure and HLA in healthy donors. Regarding the study as a whole: An analysis was carried out later, and it reportedly showed fewer N-insertions in an Asian-associated ancestry cluster than the approximately 700-donor mean. A later analysis linked a missense DCLRE1C variant to TCR beta V- and J-gene trimming.

The study ran its PCR with 60 Vbeta and 13 Jbeta primers. Profiled with immunoSEQ multiplex PCR; TCRdb holds only in-frame clones, not every one. The sample table includes just under 90,000 clones. For this clone: Its antigen is not known.

Germline CDR1 is MNHNS and CDR2 is SASEGT. The CDR3 is 14 amino acids. Losses at the gene ends were 7 bases for V and 3 bases for J; bases not matched to a gene: 6. The V gene is TRBV6-1, the J gene TRBJ2-5; 9 bases fit TRBD2. The sequenced material came from PBMCs. The clonotype originates from a girl aged 10-17 years in good health and CMV-seropositive. CDR3 amino acids: CASIKRGAEETQYF. The CDR3 DNA follows: TGTGCCAGCATAAAGCGGGGGGCCGAAGAGACCCAGTACTTC.